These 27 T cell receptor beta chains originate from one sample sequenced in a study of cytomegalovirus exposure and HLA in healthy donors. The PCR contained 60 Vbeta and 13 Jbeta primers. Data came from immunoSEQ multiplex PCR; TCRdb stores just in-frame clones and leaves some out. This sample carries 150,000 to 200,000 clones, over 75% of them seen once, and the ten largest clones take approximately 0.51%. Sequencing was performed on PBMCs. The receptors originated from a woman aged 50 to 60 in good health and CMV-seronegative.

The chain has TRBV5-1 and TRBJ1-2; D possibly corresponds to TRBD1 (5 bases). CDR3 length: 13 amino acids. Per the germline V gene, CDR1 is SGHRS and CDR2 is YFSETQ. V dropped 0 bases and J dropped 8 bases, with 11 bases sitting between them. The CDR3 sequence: CASSLAPGQGYTF. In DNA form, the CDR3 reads TGCGCCAGCAGCTTGGCACCAGGGCAGGGCTACACCTTC. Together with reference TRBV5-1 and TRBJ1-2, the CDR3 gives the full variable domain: KAGVTQTPRYLIKTRGQQVTLSCSPISGHRSVSWYQQTPGQGLQFLFEYFSETQRNKGNFPGRFSGRQFSNSRSEMNVSTLELGDSALYLCASSLAPGQGYTFGSGTRLTVV.

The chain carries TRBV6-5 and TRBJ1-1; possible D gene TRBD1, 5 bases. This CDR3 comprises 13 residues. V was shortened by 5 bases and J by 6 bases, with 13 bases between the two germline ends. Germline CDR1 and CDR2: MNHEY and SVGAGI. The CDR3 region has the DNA TGTGCCAGCAGTGCTGTGGGGGGGGCTGAAGCTTTCTTT. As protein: CASSAVGGAEAFF.

The CDR3 region is CASSRPGQGSYEQYF. DNA of the CDR3: TGCGCCAGCAGCAGACCGGGACAGGGGTCCTACGAGCAGTACTTC. The chain uses TRBV5-1 and TRBJ2-5; TRBD1 agrees at 10 bases. The end of the DNA fits TRBJ2-7 better, so the J call may be wrong. Germline V gives CDR1 SGHRS, CDR2 YFSETQ. The CDR3 sequence is 15 residues long.

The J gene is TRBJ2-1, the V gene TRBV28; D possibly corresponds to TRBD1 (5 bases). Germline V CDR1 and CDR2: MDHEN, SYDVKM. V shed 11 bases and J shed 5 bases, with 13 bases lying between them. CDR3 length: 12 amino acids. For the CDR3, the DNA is TGTGCCTCCCGGACATACGACAATGAGCAGTTCTTC. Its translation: CASRTYDNEQFF. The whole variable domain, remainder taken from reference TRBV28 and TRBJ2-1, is DVKVTQSSRYLVKRTGEKVFLECVQDMDHENMFWYRQDPGLGLRLIYFSYDVKMKEKGDIPEGYSVSREKKERFSLILESASTNQTSMYLCASRTYDNEQFFGPGTRLTVL.

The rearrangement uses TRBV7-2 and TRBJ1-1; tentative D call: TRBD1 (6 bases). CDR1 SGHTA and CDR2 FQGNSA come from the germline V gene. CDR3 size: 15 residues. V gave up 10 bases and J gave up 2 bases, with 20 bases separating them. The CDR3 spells CATQGREGPNTEAFF. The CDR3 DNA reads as TGTGCCACCCAGGGGAGGGAAGGTCCAAACACTGAAGCTTTCTTT. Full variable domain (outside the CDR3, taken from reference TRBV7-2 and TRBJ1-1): GAGVSQSPSNKVTEKGKDVELRCDPISGHTALYWYRQSLGQGLEFLIYFQGNSAPDKSGLPSDRFSAERTGGSVSTLTIQRTQQEDSAVYLCATQGREGPNTEAFFGQGTRLTVV.

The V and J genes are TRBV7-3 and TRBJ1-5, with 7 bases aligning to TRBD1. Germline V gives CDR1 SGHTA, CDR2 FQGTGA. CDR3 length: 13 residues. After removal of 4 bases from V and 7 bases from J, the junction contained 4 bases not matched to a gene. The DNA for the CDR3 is TGTGCCAGCAGCTATGACAGGGAGCAGCCCCAGCATTTT. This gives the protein CASSYDREQPQHF.

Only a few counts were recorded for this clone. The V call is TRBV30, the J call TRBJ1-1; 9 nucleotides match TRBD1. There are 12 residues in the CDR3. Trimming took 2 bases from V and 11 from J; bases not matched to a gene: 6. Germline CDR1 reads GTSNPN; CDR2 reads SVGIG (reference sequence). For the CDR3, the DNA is TGTGCCTGGAGTTTCGGACAGGGGAGGGCTTTCTTT. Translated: CAWSFGQGRAFF.

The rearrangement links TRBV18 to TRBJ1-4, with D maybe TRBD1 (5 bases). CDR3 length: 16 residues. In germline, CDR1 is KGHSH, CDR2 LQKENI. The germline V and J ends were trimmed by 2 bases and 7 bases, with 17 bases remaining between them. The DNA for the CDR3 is TGTGCCAGCTCACCAGCAGAGTATATCCAGGGTGAAAAACTGTTTTTT. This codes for CASSPAEYIQGEKLFF.

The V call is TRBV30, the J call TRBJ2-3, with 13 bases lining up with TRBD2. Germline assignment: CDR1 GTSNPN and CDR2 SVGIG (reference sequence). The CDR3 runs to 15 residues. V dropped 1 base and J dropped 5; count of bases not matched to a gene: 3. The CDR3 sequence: CAWSETSGGGDTQYF. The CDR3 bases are TGTGCCTGGAGTGAAACTAGCGGGGGGGGAGATACGCAGTATTTT.

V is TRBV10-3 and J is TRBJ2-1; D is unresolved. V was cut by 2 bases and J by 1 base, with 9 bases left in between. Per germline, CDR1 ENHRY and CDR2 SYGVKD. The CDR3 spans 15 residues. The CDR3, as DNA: TGTGCCATCAGTGAGAACAGAAAATCCTACAATGAGCAGTTCTTC. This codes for CAISENRKSYNEQFF.

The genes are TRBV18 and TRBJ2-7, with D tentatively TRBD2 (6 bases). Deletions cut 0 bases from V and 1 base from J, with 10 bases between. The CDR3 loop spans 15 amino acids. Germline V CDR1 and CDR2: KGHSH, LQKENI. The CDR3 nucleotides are TGTGCCAGCTCACCACCGGCTAGCGCATCCTACGAGCAGTACTTC. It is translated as CASSPPASASYEQYF.

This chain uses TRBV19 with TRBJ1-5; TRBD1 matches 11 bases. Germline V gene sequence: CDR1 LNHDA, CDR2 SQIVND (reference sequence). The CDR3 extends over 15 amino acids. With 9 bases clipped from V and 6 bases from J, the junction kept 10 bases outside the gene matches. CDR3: CASNSQGTGGQPQHF. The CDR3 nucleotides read TGTGCCAGCAATAGCCAAGGGACAGGGGGTCAGCCCCAGCATTTT.

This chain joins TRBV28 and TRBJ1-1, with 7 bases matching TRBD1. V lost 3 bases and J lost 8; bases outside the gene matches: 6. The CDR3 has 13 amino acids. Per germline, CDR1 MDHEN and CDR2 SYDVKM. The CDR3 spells CASSLRDSAEAFF. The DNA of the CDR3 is TGTGCCAGCAGTTTGCGGGACAGCGCGGAAGCTTTCTTT.

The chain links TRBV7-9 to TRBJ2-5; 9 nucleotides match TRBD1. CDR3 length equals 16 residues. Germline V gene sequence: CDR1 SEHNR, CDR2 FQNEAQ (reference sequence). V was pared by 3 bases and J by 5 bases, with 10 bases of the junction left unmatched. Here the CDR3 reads CASSLGQGQVWETQYF. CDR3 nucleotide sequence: TGTGCCAGCAGCTTGGGACAGGGTCAGGTGTGGGAGACCCAGTACTTC. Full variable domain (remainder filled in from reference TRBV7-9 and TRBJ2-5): DTGVSQNPRHKITKRGQNVTFRCDPISEHNRLYWYRQTLGQGPEFLTYFQNEAQLEKSRLLSDRFSAERPKGSFSTLEIQRTEQGDSAMYLCASSLGQGQVWETQYFGPGTRLLVL.

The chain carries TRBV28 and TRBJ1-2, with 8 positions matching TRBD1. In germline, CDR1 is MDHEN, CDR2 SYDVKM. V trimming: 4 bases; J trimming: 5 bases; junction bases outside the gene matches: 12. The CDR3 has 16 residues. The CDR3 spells CASSSAGTGDLYGYTF. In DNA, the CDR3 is TGTGCCAGCAGTTCTGCCGGGACAGGAGACTTATATGGCTACACCTTC.

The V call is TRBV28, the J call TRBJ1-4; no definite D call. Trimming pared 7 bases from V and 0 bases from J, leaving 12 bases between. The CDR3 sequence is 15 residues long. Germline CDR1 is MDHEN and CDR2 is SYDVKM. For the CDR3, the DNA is TGTGCCAGCAACCTTATTACTACAACTAATGAAAAACTGTTTTTT. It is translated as CASNLITTTNEKLFF.

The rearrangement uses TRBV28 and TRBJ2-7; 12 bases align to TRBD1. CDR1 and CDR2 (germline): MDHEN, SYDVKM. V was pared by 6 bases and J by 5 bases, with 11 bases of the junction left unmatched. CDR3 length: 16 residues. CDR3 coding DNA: TGTGCCAGCAGCTCCTTTCCGGGACAGGGGGCGCACGAGCAGTACTTC. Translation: CASSSFPGQGAHEQYF.

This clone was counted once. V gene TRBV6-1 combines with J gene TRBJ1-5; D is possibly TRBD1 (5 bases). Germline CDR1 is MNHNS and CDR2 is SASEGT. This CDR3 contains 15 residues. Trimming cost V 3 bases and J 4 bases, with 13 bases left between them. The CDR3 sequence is CASSEGGRGNQPQHF. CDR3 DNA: TGTGCCAGCAGTGAGGGGGGACGGGGGAATCAGCCCCAGCATTTT.

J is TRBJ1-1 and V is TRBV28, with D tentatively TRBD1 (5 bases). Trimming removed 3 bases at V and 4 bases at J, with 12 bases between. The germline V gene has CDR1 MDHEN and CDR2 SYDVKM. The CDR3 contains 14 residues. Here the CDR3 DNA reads TGTGCCAGCAGTTTGACAGTTCTTAGCACTGAAGCTTTCTTT. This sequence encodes CASSLTVLSTEAFF.

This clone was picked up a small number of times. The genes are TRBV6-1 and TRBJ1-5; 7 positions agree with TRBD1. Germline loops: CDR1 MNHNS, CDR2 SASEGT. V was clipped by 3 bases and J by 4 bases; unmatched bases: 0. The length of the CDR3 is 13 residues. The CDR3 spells CASSDRGNQPQHF. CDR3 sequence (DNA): TGTGCCAGCAGTGACAGGGGGAATCAGCCCCAGCATTTT.

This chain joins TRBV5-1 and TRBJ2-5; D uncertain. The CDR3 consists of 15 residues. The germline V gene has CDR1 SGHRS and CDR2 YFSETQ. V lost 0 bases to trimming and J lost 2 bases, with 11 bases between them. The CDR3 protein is CASSLALGDQETQYF. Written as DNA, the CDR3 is TGCGCCAGCAGCTTGGCCCTCGGAGATCAAGAGACCCAGTACTTC.

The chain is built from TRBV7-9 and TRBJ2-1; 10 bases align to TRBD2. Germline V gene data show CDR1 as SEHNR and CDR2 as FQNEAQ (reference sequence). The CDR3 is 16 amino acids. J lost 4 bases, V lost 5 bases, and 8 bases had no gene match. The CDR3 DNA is TGTGCCAGCAGCCCACTAGCGGGGATTCATTACAATGAGCAGTTCTTC. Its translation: CASSPLAGIHYNEQFF. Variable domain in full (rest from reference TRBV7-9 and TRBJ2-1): DTGVSQNPRHKITKRGQNVTFRCDPISEHNRLYWYRQTLGQGPEFLTYFQNEAQLEKSRLLSDRFSAERPKGSFSTLEIQRTEQGDSAMYLCASSPLAGIHYNEQFFGPGTRLTVL.

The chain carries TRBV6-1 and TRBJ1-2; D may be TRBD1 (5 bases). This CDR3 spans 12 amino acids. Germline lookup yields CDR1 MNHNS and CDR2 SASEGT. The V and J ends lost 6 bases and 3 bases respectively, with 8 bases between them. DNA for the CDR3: TGTGCCAGCAGCCAGGGTGACTATGGCTACACCTTC. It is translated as CASSQGDYGYTF.

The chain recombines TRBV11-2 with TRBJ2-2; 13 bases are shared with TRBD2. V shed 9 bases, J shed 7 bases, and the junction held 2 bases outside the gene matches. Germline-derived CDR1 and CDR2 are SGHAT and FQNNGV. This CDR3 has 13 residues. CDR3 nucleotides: TGTGCCAGTAGACTAGCGGGGGGCGGGGAGCTGTTTTTT. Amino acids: CASRLAGGGELFF. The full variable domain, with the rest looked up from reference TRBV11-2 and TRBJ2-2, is EAGVAQSPRYKIIEKRQSVAFWCNPISGHATLYWYQQILGQGPKLLIQFQNNGVVDDSQLPKDRFSAERLKGVDSTLKIQPAKLEDSAVYLCASRLAGGGELFFGEGSRLTVL.

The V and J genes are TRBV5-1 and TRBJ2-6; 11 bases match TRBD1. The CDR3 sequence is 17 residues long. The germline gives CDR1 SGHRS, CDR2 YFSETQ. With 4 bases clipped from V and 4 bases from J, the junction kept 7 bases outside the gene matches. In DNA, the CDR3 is TGCGCCAGCAGCACAGGACAGGGGGCCGGCGGGGCCAACGTCCTGACTTTC. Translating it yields CASSTGQGAGGANVLTF.

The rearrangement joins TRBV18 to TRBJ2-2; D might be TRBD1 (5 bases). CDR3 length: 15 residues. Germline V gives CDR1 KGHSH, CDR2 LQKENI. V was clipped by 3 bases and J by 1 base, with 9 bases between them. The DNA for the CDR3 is TGTGCCAGCTCACCTAATACAGGGAACACCGGGGAGCTGTTTTTT. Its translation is CASSPNTGNTGELFF.

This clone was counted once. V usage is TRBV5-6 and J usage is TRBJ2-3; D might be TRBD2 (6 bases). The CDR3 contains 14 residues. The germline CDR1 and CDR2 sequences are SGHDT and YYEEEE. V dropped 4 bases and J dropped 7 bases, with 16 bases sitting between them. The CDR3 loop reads CASSVPGLTHTQYF. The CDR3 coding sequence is TGTGCCAGCAGCGTCCCGGGACTGACGCATACGCAGTATTTT.